This T cell receptor beta chain was captured by sequencing in a study of CD8 T cell repertoires and HIV-1 epitope variants. In the study overall: T cells were stimulated with Twenty-five Gag and Nef peptides separately. Epitopes were three Gag families plus Nef HW9 and YT9. Control wells had CMV/EBV/flu peptides, negative Ebola AY9, or no peptide.

About this clone: The antigen is unknown.

TCR beta CDR3 was sequenced at survey depth on immunoSEQ. Here immunoSEQ multiplex PCR was the method, and the copy in TCRdb shows in-frame clones only, minus some. The table has about 2,300 clones, 55% to 70% seen once; the top ten hold 35% to 50%. The CDR3 runs to 14 residues. Per the germline V gene, CDR1 is MDHEN and CDR2 is SYDVKM. The trim removed 3 bases at V and 9 bases at J, leaving 7 bases unmatched. The sequencing input was cultured CD8+ T cells derived from PBMCs. V is TRBV28 and J is TRBJ2-1; 8 positions match TRBD2. The sequence derives from a male donor with HIV. The CDR3 region is CASSFRVAGSEQFF. The CDR3 DNA reads as TGTGCCAGCAGTTTTAGGGTAGCGGGGAGTGAGCAGTTCTTC.